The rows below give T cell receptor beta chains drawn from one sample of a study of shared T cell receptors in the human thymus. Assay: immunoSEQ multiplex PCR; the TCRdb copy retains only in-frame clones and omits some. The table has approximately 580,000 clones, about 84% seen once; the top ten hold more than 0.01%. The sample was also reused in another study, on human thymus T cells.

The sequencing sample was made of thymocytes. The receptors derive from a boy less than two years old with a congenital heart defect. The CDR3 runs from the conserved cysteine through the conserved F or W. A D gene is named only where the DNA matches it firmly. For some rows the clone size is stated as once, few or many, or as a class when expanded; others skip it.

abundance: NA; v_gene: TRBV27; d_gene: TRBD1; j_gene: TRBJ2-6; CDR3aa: CASSSQTGVPYSGANVLTF; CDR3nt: TGTGCCAGCAGTTCCCAAACAGGGGTCCCCTACTCTGGGGCCAACGTCCTGACTTTC
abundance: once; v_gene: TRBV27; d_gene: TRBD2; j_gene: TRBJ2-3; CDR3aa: CASSLSWRQREAGDTQYF; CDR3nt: TGTGCCAGCAGTTTATCATGGAGGCAGCGGGAGGCGGGAGATACGCAGTATTTT
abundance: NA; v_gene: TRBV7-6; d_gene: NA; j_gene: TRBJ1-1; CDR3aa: CASSQGQNTEAFF; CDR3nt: TGTGCCAGCAGCCAGGGACAGAACACTGAAGCTTTCTTT
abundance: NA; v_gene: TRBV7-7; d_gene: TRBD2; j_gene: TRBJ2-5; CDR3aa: CASSLSGRGETQYF; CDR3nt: TGTGCCAGCAGCCTTAGCGGGAGGGGAGAGACCCAGTACTTC
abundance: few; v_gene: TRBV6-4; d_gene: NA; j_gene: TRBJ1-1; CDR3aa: CASSSGGWSPEAFF; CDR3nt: TGTGCCAGCAGCAGCGGGGGCTGGAGCCCTGAAGCTTTCTTT
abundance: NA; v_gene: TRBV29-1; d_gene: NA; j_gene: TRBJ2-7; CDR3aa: CSATIRGRASYEQYF; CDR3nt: TGCAGCGCCACGATCCGGGGGAGAGCCTCCTACGAGCAGTACTTC
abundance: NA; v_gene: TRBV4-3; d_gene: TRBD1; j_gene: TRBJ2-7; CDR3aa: CASSQDSAPGQWYEQYF; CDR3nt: TGCGCCAGCAGCCAAGATTCCGCCCCGGGACAGTGGTACGAGCAGTACTTC
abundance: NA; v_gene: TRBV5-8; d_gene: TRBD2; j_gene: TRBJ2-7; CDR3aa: CASRPPGLALPEQYF; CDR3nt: TGTGCCAGCAGACCACCGGGACTAGCCCTTCCCGAGCAGTACTTC
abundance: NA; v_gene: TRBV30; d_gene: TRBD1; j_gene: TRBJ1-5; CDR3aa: CAWSASGTATSSNQPQHF; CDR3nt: TGTGCCTGGAGCGCTTCCGGGACAGCGACTTCTAGCAATCAGCCCCAGCATTTT
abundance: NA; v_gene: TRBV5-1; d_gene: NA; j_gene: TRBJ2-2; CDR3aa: CASSPGAGELFF; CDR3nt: TGCGCCAGCAGCCCGGGGGCCGGGGAGCTGTTTTTT
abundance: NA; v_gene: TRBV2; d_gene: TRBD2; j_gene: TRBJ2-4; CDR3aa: CASSSRPGSVAGGGNIQYF; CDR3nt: TGTGCCAGCAGTTCCCGCCCTGGATCCGTAGCGGGAGGAGGAAACATTCAGTACTTC
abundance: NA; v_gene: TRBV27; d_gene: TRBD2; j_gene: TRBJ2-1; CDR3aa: CASSLTSGREEFF; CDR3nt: TGTGCCAGCAGTTTAACTAGCGGGAGGGAAGAGTTCTTC
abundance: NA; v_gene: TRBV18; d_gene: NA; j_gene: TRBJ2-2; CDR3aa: CASSPERGQNTGELFF; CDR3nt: TGTGCCAGCTCACCGGAAAGGGGACAGAACACCGGGGAGCTGTTTTTT
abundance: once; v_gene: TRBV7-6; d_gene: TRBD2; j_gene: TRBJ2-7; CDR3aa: CASSSRTSGSYEQYF; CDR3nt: TGTGCCAGCAGCTCCCGGACTAGCGGGAGCTACGAGCAGTACTTC
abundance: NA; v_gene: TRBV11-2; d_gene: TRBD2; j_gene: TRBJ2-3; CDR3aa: CASSNKLFSGRVVDTQYF; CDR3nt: TGTGCCAGCAGCAACAAACTCTTCAGCGGGAGGGTCGTAGATACGCAGTATTTT
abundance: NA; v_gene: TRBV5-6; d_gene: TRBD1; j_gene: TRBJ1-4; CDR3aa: CASSLDRGSEKLFF; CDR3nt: TGTGCCAGCAGCTTAGACAGGGGCAGCGAAAAACTGTTTTTT
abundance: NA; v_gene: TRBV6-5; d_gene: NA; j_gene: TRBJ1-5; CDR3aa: CASRLRVYSNQPQHF; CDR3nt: TGTGCCAGCAGACTACGAGTTTATAGCAATCAGCCCCAGCATTTT
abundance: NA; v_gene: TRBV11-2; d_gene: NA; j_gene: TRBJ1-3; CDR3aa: CASSLRGSAGNTIYF; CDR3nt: TGTGCCAGCAGCTTAAGGGGCAGTGCCGGAAACACCATATATTTT
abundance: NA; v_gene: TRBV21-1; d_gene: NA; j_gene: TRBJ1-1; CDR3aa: CASSLGGDTEAFF; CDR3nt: TGTGCCAGCAGCCTGGGGGGGGACACTGAAGCTTTCTTT
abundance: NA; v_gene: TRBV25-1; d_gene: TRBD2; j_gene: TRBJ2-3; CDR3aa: CASTPEGTSGRAPDTQYF; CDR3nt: TGTGCCAGCACCCCAGAGGGGACTAGCGGGAGGGCCCCAGATACGCAGTATTTT
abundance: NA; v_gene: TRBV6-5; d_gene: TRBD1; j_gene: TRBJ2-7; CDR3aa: CASSQDRAGEQYF; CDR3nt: TGTGCCAGCAGCCAAGACAGGGCCGGCGAGCAGTACTTC
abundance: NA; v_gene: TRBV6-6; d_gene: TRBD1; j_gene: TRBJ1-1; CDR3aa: CATSGQGNTEAFF; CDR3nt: TGTGCCACCTCCGGACAGGGGAACACTGAAGCTTTCTTT
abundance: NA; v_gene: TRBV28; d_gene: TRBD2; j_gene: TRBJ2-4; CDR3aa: CASSFHPLFKRESAKNIQYF; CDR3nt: TGTGCCAGCAGTTTTCACCCGTTGTTTAAGCGGGAGTCGGCCAAAAACATTCAGTACTTC
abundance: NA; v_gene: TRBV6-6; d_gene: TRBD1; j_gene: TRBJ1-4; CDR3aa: CASKDRSDFGEKLFF; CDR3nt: TGTGCCAGCAAGGACAGGAGTGACTTCGGTGAAAAACTGTTTTTT
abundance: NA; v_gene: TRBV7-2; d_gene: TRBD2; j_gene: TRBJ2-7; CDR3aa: CASSLGTSGAAYEQYF; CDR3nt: TGTGCCAGCAGCCTAGGGACTAGCGGGGCCGCCTACGAGCAGTACTTC
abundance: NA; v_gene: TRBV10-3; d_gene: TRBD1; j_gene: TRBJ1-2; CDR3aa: CAISPGQGYGYTF; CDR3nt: TGTGCCATCAGCCCCGGACAGGGCTATGGCTACACCTTC
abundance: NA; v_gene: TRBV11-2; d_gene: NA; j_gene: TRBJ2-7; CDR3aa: CASSLDIPFVRVSSYEQYF; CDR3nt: TGTGCCAGCAGCTTAGATATCCCCTTTGTGAGGGTGAGCTCCTACGAGCAGTACTTC
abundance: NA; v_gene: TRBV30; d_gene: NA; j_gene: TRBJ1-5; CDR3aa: CAWSGRQVLNQPQHF; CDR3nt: TGTGCCTGGAGTGGGCGACAGGTCCTCAATCAGCCCCAGCATTTT
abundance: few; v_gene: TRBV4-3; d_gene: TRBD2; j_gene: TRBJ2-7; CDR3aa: CASSQASGSSYEQYF; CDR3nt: TGCGCCAGCAGCCAAGCTAGCGGGAGCTCCTACGAGCAGTACTTC
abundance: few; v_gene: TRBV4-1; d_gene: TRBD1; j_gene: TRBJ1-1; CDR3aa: CASSQERGPTGHRVACTEAFF; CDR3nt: TGCGCCAGCAGCCAAGAGAGGGGGCCTACAGGGCATAGAGTCGCCTGCACTGAAGCTTTCTTT
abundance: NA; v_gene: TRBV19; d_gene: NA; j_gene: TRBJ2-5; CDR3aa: CASSTGKGRAQYF; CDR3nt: TGTGCCAGTAGTACGGGGAAAGGGAGAGCCCAGTACTTC
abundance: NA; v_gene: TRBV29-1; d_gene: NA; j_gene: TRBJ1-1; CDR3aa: CTGQMNTEAFF; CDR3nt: TGCACCGGACAGATGAACACTGAAGCTTTCTTT
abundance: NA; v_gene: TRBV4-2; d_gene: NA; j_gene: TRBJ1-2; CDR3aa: CASSPGQQPYGYTF; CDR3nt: TGTGCCAGCAGCCCAGGACAGCAACCCTATGGCTACACCTTC
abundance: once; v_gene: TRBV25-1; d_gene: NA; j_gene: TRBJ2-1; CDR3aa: CASSDLNSYNEQFF; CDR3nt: TGTGCCAGCAGTGACCTAAATAGCTACAATGAGCAGTTCTTC
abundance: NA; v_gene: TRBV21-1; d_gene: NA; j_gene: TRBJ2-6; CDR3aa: CASSRLADRSTSSGANVLTF; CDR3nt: TGTGCCAGCAGCCGCCTGGCGGACAGGTCGACGAGCTCTGGGGCCAACGTCCTGACTTTC
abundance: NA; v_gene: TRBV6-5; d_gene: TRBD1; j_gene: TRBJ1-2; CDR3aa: CASSWDRFHYGYTF; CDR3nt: TGTGCCAGCAGCTGGGACAGGTTCCACTATGGCTACACCTTC
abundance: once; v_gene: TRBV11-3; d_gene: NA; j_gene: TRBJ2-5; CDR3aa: CASSHRDNPEKDF; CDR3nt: TGTGCCAGCAGCCACCGGGACAACCCCGAGAAGGACTTC
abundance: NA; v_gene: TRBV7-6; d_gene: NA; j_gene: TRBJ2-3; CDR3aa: CASSLGRDGTDTQYF; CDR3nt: TGTGCCAGCAGCTTAGGCAGGGATGGAACAGATACGCAGTATTTT
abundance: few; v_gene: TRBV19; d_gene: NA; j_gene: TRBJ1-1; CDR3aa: CASSTSDGAEGNTEAFF; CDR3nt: TGTGCCAGTAGTACCTCCGATGGGGCGGAGGGGAACACTGAAGCTTTCTTT
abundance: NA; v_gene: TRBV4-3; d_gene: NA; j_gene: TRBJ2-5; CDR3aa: CASSQDASVGDQETQYF; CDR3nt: TGCGCCAGCAGCCAAGATGCTTCCGTAGGGGATCAAGAGACCCAGTACTTC
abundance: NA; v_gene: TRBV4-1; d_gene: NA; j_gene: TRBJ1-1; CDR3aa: CASSQDWIGREVNTEAFF; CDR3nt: TGCGCCAGCAGCCAAGATTGGATCGGGAGGGAGGTGAACACTGAAGCTTTCTTT
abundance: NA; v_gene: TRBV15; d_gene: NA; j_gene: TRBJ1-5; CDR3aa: CATSEAGRQPQHF; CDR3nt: TGTGCCACCAGCGAGGCGGGTCGGCAGCCCCAGCATTTT
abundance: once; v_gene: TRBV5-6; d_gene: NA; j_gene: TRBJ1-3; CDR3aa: CASSLVTGRAGNTIYF; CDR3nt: TGTGCCAGCAGCTTGGTTACAGGGCGAGCCGGAAACACCATATATTTT
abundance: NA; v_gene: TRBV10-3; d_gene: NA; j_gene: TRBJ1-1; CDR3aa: CAISESRTGVGSTEAFF; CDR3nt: TGTGCCATCAGTGAGTCCCGCACGGGGGTCGGGAGCACTGAAGCTTTCTTT
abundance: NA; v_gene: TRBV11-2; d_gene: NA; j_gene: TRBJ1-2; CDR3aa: CASSSPSYGYTF; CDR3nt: TGTGCCAGCAGCTCCCCTTCCTATGGCTACACCTTC
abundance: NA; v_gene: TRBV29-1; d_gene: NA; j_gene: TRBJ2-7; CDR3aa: CSVGVGRAFTYEQYF; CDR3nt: TGCAGCGTTGGGGTTGGGCGGGCCTTTACCTACGAGCAGTACTTC
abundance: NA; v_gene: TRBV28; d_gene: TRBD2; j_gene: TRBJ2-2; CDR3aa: CASRIRGGSTGELFF; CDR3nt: TGTGCCAGCCGAATTCGGGGGGGTAGCACCGGGGAGCTGTTTTTT
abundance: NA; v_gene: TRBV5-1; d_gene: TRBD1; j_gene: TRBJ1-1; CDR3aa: CASSATGGEAFF; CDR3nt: TGCGCCAGCAGCGCTACAGGGGGAGAAGCTTTCTTT
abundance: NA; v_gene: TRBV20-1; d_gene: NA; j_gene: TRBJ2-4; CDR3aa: CTANQEENKYF; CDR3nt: TGCACCGCAAACCAGGAGGAGAATAAGTACTTC
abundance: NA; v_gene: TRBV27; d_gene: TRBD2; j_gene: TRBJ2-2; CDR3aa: CASSLPREGQGGELFF; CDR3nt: TGTGCCAGCAGTTTACCGCGGGAGGGCCAAGGCGGGGAGCTGTTTTTT
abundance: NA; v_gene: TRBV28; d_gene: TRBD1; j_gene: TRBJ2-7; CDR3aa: CASSLSEKDRSYEQYF; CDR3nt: TGTGCCAGCAGTCTTTCGGAGAAGGACAGGTCCTACGAGCAGTACTTC
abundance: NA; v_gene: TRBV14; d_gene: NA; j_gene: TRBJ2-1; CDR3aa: CASSLYRVAYNEQFF; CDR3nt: TGTGCCAGCAGCCTCTACAGGGTTGCCTACAATGAGCAGTTCTTC
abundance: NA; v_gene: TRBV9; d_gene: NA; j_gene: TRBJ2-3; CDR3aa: CASSVIGAPRDTQYF; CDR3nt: TGTGCCAGCAGCGTAATTGGAGCCCCTAGGGATACGCAGTATTTT
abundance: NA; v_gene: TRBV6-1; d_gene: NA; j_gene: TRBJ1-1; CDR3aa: CASSEWRSNTEAFF; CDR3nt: TGTGCCAGCAGTGAATGGCGGTCGAACACTGAAGCTTTCTTT
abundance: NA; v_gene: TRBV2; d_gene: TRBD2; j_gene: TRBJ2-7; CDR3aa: CASSVGGGTSGRHEQYF; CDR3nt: TGTGCCAGCAGTGTTGGGGGGGGGACTAGCGGGAGACACGAGCAGTACTTC
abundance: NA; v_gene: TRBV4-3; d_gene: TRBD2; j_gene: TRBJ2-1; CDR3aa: CASSQDKPAGVAYNEQFF; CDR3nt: TGCGCCAGCAGCCAAGATAAGCCGGCGGGGGTGGCCTACAATGAGCAGTTCTTC
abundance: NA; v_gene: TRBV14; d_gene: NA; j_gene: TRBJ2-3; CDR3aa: CASSEGTDTQYF; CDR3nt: TGTGCCAGCAGCGAGGGCACAGATACGCAGTATTTT